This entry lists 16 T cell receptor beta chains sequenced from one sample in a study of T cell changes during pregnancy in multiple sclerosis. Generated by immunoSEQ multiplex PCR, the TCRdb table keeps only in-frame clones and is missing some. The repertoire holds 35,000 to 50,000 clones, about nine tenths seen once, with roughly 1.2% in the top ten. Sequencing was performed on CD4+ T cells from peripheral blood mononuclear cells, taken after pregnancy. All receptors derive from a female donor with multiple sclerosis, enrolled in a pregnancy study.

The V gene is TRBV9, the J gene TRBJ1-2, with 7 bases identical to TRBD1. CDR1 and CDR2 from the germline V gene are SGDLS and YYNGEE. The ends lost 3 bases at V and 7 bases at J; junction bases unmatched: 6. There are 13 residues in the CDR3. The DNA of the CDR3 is TGTGCCAGCAGCGCACTGACAGGGCTTGGCTACACCTTC. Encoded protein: CASSALTGLGYTF.

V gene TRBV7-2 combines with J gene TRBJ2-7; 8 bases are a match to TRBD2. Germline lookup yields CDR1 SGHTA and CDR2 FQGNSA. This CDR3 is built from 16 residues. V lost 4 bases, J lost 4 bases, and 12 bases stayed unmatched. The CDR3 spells CASSSGGAPDRYEQYF. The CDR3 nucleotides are TGTGCCAGCAGCTCCGGGGGGGCCCCCGACCGGTACGAGCAGTACTTC.

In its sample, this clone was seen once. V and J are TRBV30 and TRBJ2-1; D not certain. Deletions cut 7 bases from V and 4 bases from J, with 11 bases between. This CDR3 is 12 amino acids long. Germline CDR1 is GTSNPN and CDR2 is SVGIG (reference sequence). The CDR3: CASDKEYNEQFF. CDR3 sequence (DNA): TGTGCCTCCGATAAAGAGTACAATGAGCAGTTCTTC.

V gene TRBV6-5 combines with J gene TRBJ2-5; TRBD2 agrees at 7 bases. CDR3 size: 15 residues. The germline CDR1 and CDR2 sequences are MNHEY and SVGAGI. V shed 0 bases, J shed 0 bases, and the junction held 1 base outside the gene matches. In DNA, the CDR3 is TGTGCCAGCAGTTACTCCGGGGGGTACCAAGAGACCCAGTACTTC. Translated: CASSYSGGYQETQYF.

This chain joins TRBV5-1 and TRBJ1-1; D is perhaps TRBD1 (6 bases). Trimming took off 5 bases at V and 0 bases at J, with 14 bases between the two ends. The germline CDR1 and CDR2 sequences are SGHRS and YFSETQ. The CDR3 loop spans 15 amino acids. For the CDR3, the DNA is TGCGCCAGCAGTGTACAGGGACCTATGAACACTGAAGCTTTCTTT. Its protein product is CASSVQGPMNTEAFF.

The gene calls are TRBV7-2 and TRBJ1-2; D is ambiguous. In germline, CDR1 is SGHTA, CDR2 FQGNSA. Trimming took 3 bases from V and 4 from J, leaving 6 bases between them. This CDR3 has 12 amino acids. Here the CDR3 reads CASSFEGYGYTF. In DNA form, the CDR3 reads TGTGCCAGCAGCTTCGAGGGCTATGGCTACACCTTC.

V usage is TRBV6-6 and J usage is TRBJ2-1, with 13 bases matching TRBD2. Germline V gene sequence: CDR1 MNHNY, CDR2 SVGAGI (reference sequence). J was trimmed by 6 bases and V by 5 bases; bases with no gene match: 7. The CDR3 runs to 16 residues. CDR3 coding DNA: TGTGCCAGCAGTGCCGTACTAGCGGGAGGGCCCAATGAGCAGTTCTTC. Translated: CASSAVLAGGPNEQFF.

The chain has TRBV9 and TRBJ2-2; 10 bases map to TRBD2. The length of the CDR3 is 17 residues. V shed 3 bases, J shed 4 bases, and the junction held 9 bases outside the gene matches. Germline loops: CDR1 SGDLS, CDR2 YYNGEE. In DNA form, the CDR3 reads TGTGCCAGCAGCGGGGCTAGCGGGAGAGTCGGCACCGGGGAGCTGTTTTTT. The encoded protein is CASSGASGRVGTGELFF. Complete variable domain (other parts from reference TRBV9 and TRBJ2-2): DSGVTQTPKHLITATGQRVTLRCSPRSGDLSVYWYQQSLDQGLQFLIQYYNGEERAKGNILERFSAQQFPDLHSELNLSSLELGDSALYFCASSGASGRVGTGELFFGEGSRLTVL.

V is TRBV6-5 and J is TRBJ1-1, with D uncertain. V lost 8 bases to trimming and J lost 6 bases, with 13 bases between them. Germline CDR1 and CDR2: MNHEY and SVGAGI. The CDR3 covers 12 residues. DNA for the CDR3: TGTGCCAGCGCCAAAAGAGGGTCTGAAGCTTTCTTT. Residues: CASAKRGSEAFF.

This CDR3 is CASSPLTNRQVTEAFF. CDR3 DNA: TGTGCCAGCAGTCCCTTAACGAATAGACAGGTTACTGAAGCTTTCTTT. This chain links TRBV28 with TRBJ1-1; the D gene is possibly TRBD1 (6 bases). CDR3 length: 16 amino acids. The germline V and J ends were trimmed by 5 bases and 5 bases, with 21 bases remaining between them. Germline V lookup: CDR1 MDHEN, CDR2 SYDVKM.

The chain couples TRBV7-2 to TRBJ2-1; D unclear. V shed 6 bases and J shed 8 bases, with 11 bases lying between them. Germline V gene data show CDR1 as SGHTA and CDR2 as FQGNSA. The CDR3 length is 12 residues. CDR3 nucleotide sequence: TGTGCCAGCAGTGTTCCCGGGTATGAGCAGTTCTTC. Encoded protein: CASSVPGYEQFF.

CDR3 protein: CASSFSDRKNSYEQYF. The CDR3 coding sequence is TGTGCCAGCAGCTTTTCTGACAGGAAAAACTCCTACGAGCAGTACTTC. The chain couples TRBV7-9 to TRBJ2-7, with D tentatively TRBD1 (6 bases). Trimming pared 3 bases from V and 0 bases from J, leaving 15 bases between. CDR1 SEHNR and CDR2 FQNEAQ come from the germline V gene (reference sequence). This CDR3 has 16 residues. The full variable domain, in which reference TRBV7-9 and TRBJ2-7 provide the parts outside the CDR3, is DTGVSQNPRHKITKRGQNVTFRCDPISEHNRLYWYRQTLGQGPEFLTYFQNEAQLEKSRLLSDRFSAERPKGSFSTLEIQRTEQGDSAMYLCASSFSDRKNSYEQYFGPGTRLTVT.

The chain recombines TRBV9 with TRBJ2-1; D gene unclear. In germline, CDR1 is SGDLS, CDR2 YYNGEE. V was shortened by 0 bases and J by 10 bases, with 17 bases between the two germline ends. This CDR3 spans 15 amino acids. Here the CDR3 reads CASSVEPVSAREQFF. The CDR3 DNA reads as TGTGCCAGCAGCGTAGAGCCCGTAAGCGCAAGGGAGCAGTTCTTC.

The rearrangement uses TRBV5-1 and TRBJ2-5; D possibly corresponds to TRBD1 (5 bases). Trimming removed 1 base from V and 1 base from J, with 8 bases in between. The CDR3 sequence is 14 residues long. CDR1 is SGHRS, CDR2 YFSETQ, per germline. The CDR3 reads CASSLYRTQETQYF. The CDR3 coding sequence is TGCGCCAGCAGCTTGTACAGGACCCAAGAGACCCAGTACTTC.

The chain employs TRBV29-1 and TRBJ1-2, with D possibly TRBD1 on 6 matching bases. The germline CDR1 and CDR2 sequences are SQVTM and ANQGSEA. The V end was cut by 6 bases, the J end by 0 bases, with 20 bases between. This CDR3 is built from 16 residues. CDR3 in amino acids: CSVPSSRDTANYGYTF. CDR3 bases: TGCAGCGTCCCATCTTCCAGGGACACAGCTAACTATGGCTACACCTTC. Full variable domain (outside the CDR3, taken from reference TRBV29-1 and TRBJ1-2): SAVISQKPSRDICQRGTSLTIQCQVDSQVTMMFWYRQQPGQSLTLIATANQGSEATYESGFVIDKFPISRPNLTFSTLTVSNMSPEDSSIYLCSVPSSRDTANYGYTFGSGTRLTVV.

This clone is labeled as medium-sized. The CDR3 DNA reads TGTGCCAGCAGCTTAGGTTCAGGGGGCGAGGAAAAACTGTTTTTT. It codes for CASSLGSGGEEKLFF. The chain is built from TRBV11-2 and TRBJ1-4; TRBD1 matches at 8 bases. V dropped 1 base and J dropped 8; count of bases not matched to a gene: 6. Looked up from germline, CDR1 is SGHAT and CDR2 is FQNNGV. This CDR3 has 15 amino acids.